The rows below give T cell receptor beta chains drawn from one sample of a study of blood T cell repertoires in COVID-19. TCRdb's copy holds only in-frame clones and misses some; the assay was immunoSEQ multiplex PCR. The data hold 200,000 to 300,000 clones, with more than 75% observed a single time. What was sequenced was peripheral blood. The receptor set was obtained from a man in his forties who had recovered from COVID-19. Both conserved end residues are part of each CDR3. Fields, in order: V gene, clone size, J gene, D gene, CDR3 protein, CDR3 DNA. A D gene is named only where the DNA matches it firmly. Clone size, where shown, is once, few, many, or a class for clones that have expanded.

V: TRBV5-4; size: once; J: TRBJ2-1; D: TRBD2; CDR3: CASSLPSGLAGHSYNEQFF; DNA: TGTGCCAGCAGCTTGCCGTCGGGGCTAGCGGGGCACTCCTACAATGAGCAGTTCTTC
V: TRBV5-1; size: NA; J: TRBJ1-1; D: NA; CDR3: CASSLSLGHLNTEAFF; DNA: TGCGCCAGCAGCTTGTCTCTCGGACACCTGAACACTGAAGCTTTCTTT
V: TRBV19; size: NA; J: TRBJ2-5; D: TRBD2; CDR3: CASRVLGRGRQETQYF; DNA: TGTGCCAGTAGGGTCTTGGGGAGGGGCCGCCAAGAGACCCAGTACTTC
V: TRBV5-4; size: NA; J: TRBJ2-1; D: NA; CDR3: CASSLRRTGAAGRNYNEQFF; DNA: TGTGCCAGCAGCTTGAGGCGAACTGGTGCGGCGGGGCGAAACTACAATGAGCAGTTCTTC
V: TRBV7-9; size: few; J: TRBJ1-6; D: TRBD1; CDR3: CASSPYRGYSPLHF; DNA: TGTGCCAGCAGCCCTTACAGGGGATATTCACCCCTCCACTTT
V: TRBV12-3/TRBV12-4; size: NA; J: TRBJ2-7; D: TRBD2; CDR3: CASSRRGYEQYF; DNA: TGTGCCAGCAGTCGGCGGGGGTACGAGCAGTACTTC
V: TRBV9; size: NA; J: TRBJ1-2; D: TRBD1; CDR3: CASSVFTGVAGGYTF; DNA: TGTGCCAGCAGCGTATTCACAGGGGTAGCCGGCGGCTACACCTTC
V: TRBV19; size: NA; J: TRBJ1-5; D: TRBD1; CDR3: CASRVGTEHFNQPQHF; DNA: TGTGCCAGTAGAGTAGGGACAGAGCATTTTAATCAGCCCCAGCATTTT
V: TRBV7-2; size: NA; J: TRBJ1-4; D: NA; CDR3: CASSTTAITTTNEKLFF; DNA: TGTGCCAGCAGCACGACAGCAATAACGACAACTAATGAAAAACTGTTTTTT
V: TRBV27; size: once; J: TRBJ2-7; D: TRBD2; CDR3: CASSPLAGPYEQYF; DNA: TGTGCCAGCAGTCCGCTAGCGGGACCCTACGAGCAGTACTTC
V: TRBV2; size: once; J: TRBJ2-3; D: NA; CDR3: CASLSTDTQYF; DNA: TGTGCCAGCCTCAGCACAGATACGCAGTATTTT
V: TRBV7-6; size: NA; J: TRBJ2-4; D: TRBD1; CDR3: CASSSGTGKNIQYF; DNA: TGTGCCAGCAGCTCCGGGACAGGGAAAAACATTCAGTACTTC
V: TRBV5-1; size: NA; J: TRBJ1-4; D: TRBD1; CDR3: CASSLGTGYEKLFF; DNA: TGCGCCAGCAGCTTGGGGACAGGGTACGAAAAACTGTTTTTT
V: TRBV18; size: NA; J: TRBJ2-2; D: NA; CDR3: CASTVRAGEAGELFF; DNA: TGTGCCAGCACCGTCCGTGCGGGCGAGGCCGGGGAGCTGTTTTTT
V: TRBV20-1; size: NA; J: TRBJ1-5; D: TRBD1; CDR3: CSASEGGRSNQPQHF; DNA: TGCAGTGCTAGTGAAGGGGGCCGAAGCAATCAGCCCCAGCATTTT
V: TRBV29-1; size: NA; J: TRBJ2-5; D: NA; CDR3: CSVLTRKTETQYF; DNA: TGCAGCGTTCTGACTAGAAAGACGGAGACCCAGTACTTC
V: TRBV27; size: NA; J: TRBJ2-1; D: NA; CDR3: CASSFKAGRDWNEQFF; DNA: TGTGCCAGCAGTTTTAAAGCGGGTCGGGACTGGAATGAGCAGTTCTTC
V: TRBV18; size: NA; J: TRBJ1-1; D: NA; CDR3: CASSPPGGARDTEAFF; DNA: TGTGCCAGCTCACCACCGGGAGGGGCGCGGGACACTGAAGCTTTCTTT
V: TRBV7-7; size: NA; J: TRBJ2-5; D: NA; CDR3: CASSSEFSQETQYF; DNA: TGTGCCAGCAGCTCCGAATTTAGCCAAGAGACCCAGTACTTC
V: TRBV5-6; size: NA; J: TRBJ2-2; D: NA; CDR3: CASSFQKNTGELFF; DNA: TGTGCCAGCAGCTTCCAGAAGAACACCGGGGAGCTGTTTTTT
V: TRBV18; size: NA; J: TRBJ2-7; D: NA; CDR3: CASSLNRVSTHEQYF; DNA: TGTGCCAGCTCACTAAACCGGGTCTCGACCCACGAGCAGTACTTC
V: TRBV10-3; size: NA; J: TRBJ2-3; D: TRBD2; CDR3: CAISSLRLAGGGDTQYF; DNA: TGTGCCATCAGTTCCCTACGACTAGCGGGGGGGGGAGATACGCAGTATTTT
V: TRBV7-2; size: NA; J: TRBJ2-7; D: NA; CDR3: CASSWKADGAYEQYF; DNA: TGTGCCAGCAGCTGGAAAGCGGACGGAGCCTACGAGCAGTACTTC
V: TRBV29-1; size: NA; J: TRBJ2-7; D: NA; CDR3: CSVVKGLGYEQYF; DNA: TGCAGCGTTGTTAAGGGGTTGGGCTACGAGCAGTACTTC
V: TRBV7-6; size: few; J: TRBJ2-7; D: NA; CDR3: CASSGSYSWAPASYEQYF; DNA: TGTGCCAGCAGCGGAAGCTATTCGTGGGCGCCGGCCTCCTACGAGCAGTACTTC
V: TRBV7-9; size: NA; J: TRBJ2-3; D: NA; CDR3: CAGSGSLAHRDTQYF; DNA: TGTGCCGGAAGCGGCAGTCTAGCTCATCGGGATACGCAGTATTTT
V: TRBV27; size: NA; J: TRBJ2-1; D: TRBD2; CDR3: CASSLAGGYNEQFF; DNA: TGTGCCAGCAGTTTGGCGGGAGGCTACAATGAGCAGTTCTTC
V: TRBV6-5; size: NA; J: TRBJ1-2; D: NA; CDR3: CASSTRRTNYGYTF; DNA: TGTGCCAGCAGTACCCGGAGGACTAACTATGGCTACACCTTC
V: TRBV5-4; size: NA; J: TRBJ2-5; D: NA; CDR3: CASSLEGERETQYF; DNA: TGTGCCAGCAGCTTGGAGGGGGAAAGGGAGACCCAGTACTTC